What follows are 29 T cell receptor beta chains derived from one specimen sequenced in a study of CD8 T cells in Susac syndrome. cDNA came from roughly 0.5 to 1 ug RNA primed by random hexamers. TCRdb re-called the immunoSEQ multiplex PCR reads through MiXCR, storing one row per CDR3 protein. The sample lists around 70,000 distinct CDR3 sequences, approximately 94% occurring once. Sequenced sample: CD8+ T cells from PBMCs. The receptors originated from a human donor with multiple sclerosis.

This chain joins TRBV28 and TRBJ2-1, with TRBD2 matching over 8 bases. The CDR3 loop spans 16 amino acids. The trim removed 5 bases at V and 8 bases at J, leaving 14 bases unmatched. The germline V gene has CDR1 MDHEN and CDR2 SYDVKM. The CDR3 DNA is TGTGCCAGCAGTCTACAGAGCGGGAGCCCCGGGTATGAGCAGTTCTTC. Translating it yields CASSLQSGSPGYEQFF.

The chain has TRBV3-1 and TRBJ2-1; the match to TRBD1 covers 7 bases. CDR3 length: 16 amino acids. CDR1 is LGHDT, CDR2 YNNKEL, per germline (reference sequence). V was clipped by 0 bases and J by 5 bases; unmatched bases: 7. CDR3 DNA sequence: TGTGCCAGCAGCCAAGACCGGACAGGACAAAACAATGAGCAGTTCTTC. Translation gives CASSQDRTGQNNEQFF.

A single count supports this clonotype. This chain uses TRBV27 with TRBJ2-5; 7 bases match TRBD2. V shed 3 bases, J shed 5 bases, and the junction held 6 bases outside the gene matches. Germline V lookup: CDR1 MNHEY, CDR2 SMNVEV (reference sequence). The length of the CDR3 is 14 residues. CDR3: CASSLGGAGETQYF. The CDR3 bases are TGTGCCAGCAGTTTGGGGGGAGCGGGGGAGACCCAGTACTTC.

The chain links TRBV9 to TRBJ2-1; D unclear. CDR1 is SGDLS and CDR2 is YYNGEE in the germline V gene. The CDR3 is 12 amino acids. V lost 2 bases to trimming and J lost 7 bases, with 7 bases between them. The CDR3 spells CASSVSANEQFF. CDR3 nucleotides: TGTGCCAGCAGCGTGTCGGCAAATGAGCAGTTCTTC.

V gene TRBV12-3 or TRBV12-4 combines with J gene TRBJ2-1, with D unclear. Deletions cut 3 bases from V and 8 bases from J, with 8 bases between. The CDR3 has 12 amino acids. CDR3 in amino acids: CASSFFRHEQFF. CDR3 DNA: TGTGCCAGCAGTTTCTTCCGCCATGAGCAGTTCTTC.

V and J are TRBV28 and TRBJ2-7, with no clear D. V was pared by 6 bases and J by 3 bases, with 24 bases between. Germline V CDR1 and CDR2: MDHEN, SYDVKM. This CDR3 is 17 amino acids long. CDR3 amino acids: CASRPHVAVVADYEQYF. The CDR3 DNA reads TGTGCCAGCAGACCCCACGTTGCGGTAGTGGCCGACTACGAGCAGTACTTC.

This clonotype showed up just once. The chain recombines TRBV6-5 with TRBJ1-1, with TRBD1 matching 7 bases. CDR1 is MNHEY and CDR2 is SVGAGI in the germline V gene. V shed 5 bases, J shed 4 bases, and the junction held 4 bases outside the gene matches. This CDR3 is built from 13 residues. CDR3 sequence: CASSATGLTEAFF. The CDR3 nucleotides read TGTGCCAGCAGTGCGACAGGGCTCACTGAAGCTTTCTTT.

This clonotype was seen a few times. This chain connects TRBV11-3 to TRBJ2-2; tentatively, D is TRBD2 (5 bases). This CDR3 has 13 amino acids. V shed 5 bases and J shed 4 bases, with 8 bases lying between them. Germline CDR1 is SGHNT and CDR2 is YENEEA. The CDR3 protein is CASSPRGTGELFF. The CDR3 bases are TGTGCCAGCAGCCCCCGGGGCACCGGGGAGCTGTTTTTT.

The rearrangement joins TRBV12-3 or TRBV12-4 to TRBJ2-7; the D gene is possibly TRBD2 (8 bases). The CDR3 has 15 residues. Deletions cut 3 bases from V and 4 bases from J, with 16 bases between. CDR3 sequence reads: CASSFPREGAYEQYF. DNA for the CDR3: TGTGCCAGCAGTTTCCCCCGGGAGGGGGCGTACGAGCAGTACTTC.

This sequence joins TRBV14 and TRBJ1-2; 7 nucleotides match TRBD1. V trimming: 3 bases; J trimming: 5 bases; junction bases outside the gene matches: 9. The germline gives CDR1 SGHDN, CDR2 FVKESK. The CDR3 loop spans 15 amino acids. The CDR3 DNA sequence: TGTGCCAGCAGCCACGCACAGGGGAGGCCTTATGGCTACACCTTC. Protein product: CASSHAQGRPYGYTF.

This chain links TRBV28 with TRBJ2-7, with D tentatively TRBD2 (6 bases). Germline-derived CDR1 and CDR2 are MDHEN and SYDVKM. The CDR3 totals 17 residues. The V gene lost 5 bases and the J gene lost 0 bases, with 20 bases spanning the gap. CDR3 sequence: CASSTPTGGLTSYEQYF. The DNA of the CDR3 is TGTGCCAGCAGTACACCCACAGGAGGGCTTACCTCCTACGAGCAGTACTTC.

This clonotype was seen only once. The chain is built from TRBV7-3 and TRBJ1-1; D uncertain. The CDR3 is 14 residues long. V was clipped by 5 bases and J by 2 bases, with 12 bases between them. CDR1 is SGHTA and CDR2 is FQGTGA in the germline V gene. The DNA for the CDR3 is TGTGCCAGCAGCCCGTCCTTGGGAAACACTGAAGCTTTCTTT. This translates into CASSPSLGNTEAFF.

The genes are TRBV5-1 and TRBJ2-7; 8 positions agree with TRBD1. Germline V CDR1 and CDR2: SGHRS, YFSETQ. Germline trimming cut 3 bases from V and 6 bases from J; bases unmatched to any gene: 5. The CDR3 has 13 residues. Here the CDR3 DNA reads TGCGCCAGCAGCTGGACCCAGGGGGCCGAGCAGTACTTC. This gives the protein CASSWTQGAEQYF.

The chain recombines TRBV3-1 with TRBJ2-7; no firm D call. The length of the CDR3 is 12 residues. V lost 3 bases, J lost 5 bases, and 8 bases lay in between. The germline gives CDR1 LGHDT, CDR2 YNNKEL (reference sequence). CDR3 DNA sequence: TGTGCCAGCAGCCATGAGTGGGACGAGCAGTACTTC. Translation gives CASSHEWDEQYF.

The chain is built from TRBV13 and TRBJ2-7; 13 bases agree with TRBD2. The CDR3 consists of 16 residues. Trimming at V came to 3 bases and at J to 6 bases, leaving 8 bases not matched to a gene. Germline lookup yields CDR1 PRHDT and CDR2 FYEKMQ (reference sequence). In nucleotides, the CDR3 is TGTGCCAGCAGCTTTACTAGCGGGGGGGCTCTTCCCGAGCAGTACTTC. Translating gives CASSFTSGGALPEQYF.

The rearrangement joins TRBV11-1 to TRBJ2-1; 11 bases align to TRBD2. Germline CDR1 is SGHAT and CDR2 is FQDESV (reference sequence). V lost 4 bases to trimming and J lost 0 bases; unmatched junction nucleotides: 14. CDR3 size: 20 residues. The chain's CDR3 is CASSSSTSGSLRSSYNEQFF. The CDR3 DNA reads TGTGCCAGCAGCTCCTCCACTAGCGGGAGTCTTCGCAGCTCCTACAATGAGCAGTTCTTC.

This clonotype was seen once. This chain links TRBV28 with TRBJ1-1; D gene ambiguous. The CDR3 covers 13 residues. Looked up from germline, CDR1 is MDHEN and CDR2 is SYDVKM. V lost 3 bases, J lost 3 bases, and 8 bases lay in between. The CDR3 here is CASSFLKYTEAFF. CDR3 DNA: TGTGCCAGCAGTTTCTTAAAATACACTGAAGCTTTCTTT.

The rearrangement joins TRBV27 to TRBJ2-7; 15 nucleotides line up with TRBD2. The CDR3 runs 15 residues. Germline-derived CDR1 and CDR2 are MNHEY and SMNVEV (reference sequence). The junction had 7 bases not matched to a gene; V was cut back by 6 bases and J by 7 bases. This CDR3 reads CASSSGGLAGGEQYF. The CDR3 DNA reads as TGTGCCAGCAGCTCCGGGGGACTAGCGGGGGGTGAGCAGTACTTC.

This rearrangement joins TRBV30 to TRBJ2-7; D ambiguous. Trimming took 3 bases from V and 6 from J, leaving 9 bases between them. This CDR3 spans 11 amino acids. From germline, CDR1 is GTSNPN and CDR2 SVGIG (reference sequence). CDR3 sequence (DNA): TGTGCCTGGAGCAGCTCCGGCGAGCAGTACTTC. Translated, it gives CAWSSSGEQYF. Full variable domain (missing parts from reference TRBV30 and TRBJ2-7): SQTIHQWPATLVQPVGSPLSLECTVEGTSNPNLYWYRQAAGRGLQLLFYSVGIGQISSEVPQNLSASRPQDRQFILSSKKLLLSDSGFYLCAWSSSGEQYFGPGTRLTVT.

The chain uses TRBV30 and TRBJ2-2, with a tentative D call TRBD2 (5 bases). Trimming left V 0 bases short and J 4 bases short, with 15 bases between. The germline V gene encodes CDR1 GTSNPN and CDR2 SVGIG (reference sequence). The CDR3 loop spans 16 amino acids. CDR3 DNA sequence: TGTGCCTGGAGTGTGGACTCCTCGCCGGCCACCGGGGAGCTGTTTTTT. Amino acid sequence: CAWSVDSSPATGELFF. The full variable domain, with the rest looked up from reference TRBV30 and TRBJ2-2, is SQTIHQWPATLVQPVGSPLSLECTVEGTSNPNLYWYRQAAGRGLQLLFYSVGIGQISSEVPQNLSASRPQDRQFILSSKKLLLSDSGFYLCAWSVDSSPATGELFFGEGSRLTVL.

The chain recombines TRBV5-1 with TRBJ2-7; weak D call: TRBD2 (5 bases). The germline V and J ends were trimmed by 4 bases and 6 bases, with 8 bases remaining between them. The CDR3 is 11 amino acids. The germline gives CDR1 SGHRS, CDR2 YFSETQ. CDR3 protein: CASSPGSEQYF. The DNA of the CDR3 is TGCGCCAGCAGCCCGGGAAGCGAGCAGTACTTC.

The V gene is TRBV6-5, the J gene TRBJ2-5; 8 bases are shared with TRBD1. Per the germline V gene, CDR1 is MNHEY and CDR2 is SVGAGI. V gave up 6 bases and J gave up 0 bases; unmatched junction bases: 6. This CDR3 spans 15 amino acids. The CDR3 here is CASSPEGQDQETQYF. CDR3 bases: TGTGCCAGCAGCCCCGAGGGACAGGACCAAGAGACCCAGTACTTC.

The CDR3 sequence: CSAKGVDQRYGYTF. CDR3 sequence (DNA): TGCAGTGCGAAAGGGGTGGACCAGAGGTATGGCTACACCTTC. The V and J genes are TRBV20-1 and TRBJ1-2; tentatively, D is TRBD1 (5 bases). The ends were cut back, 6 bases at V and 5 bases at J, with 19 bases in the middle. CDR1 is DFQATT and CDR2 is SNEGSKA in the germline V gene (reference sequence). The CDR3 runs 14 residues.

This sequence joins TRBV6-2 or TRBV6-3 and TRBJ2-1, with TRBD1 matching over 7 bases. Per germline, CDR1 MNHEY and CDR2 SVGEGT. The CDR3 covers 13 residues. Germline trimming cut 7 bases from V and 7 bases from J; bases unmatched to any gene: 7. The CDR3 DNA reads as TGTGCCAGCACGAGACAGGGCGATAATGAGCAGTTCTTC. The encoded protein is CASTRQGDNEQFF.

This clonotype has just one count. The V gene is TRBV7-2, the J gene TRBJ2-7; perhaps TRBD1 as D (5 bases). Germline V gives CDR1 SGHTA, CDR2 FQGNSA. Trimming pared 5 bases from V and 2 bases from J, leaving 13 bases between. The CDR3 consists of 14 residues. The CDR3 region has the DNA TGTGCCAGCAGCCTGAGCCAGGGAACCTACGAGCAGTACTTC. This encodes CASSLSQGTYEQYF. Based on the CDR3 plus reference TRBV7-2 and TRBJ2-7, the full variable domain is GAGVSQSPSNKVTEKGKDVELRCDPISGHTALYWYRQSLGQGLEFLIYFQGNSAPDKSGLPSDRFSAERTGGSVSTLTIQRTQQEDSAVYLCASSLSQGTYEQYFGPGTRLTVT.

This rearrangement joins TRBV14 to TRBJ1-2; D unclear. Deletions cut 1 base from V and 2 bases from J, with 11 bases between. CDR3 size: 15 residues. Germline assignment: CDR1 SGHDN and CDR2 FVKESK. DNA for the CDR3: TGTGCCAGCAGCCAAGTGCCGGGATCCAACTATGGCTACACCTTC. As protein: CASSQVPGSNYGYTF.

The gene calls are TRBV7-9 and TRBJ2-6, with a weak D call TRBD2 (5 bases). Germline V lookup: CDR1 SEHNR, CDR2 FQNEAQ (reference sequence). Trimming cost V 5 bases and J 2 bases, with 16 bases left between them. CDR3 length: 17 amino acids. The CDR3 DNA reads TGTGCCAGCAGCCATCCCCAGGAGGTTCCTGGGGCCAACGTCCTGACTTTC. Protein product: CASSHPQEVPGANVLTF.

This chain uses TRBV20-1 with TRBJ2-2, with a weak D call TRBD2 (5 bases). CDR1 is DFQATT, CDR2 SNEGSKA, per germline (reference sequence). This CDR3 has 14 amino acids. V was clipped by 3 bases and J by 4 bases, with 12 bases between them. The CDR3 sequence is CSARAEEVTGELFF. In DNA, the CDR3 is TGCAGTGCTAGGGCGGAGGAGGTCACCGGGGAGCTGTTTTTT.

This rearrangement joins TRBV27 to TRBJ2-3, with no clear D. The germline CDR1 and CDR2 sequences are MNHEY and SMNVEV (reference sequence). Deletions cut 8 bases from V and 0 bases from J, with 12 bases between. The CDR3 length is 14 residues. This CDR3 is CASGRPKSTDTQYF. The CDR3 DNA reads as TGTGCCAGCGGTAGGCCGAAAAGCACAGATACGCAGTATTTT.